This section outlines one T cell receptor beta chain sequence together with its context. Germline-derived CDR1 and CDR2 are SGHTA and FQGNSA. With V trimmed by 4 bases and J by 5 bases, 4 bases remained unmatched. This CDR3 comprises 15 residues. These data originate in a study of blood T cell repertoires in COVID-19. The overall study: Both acute and convalescent COVID-19 samples were obtained from the United States, Italy and Spain. T cells, B-cell-depleted T cells, or PBMCs supplied cDNA or gDNA.

In the original processing: Reference gene primer amplification gave nucleated cell count estimates. Assay used: immunoSEQ multiplex PCR; TCRdb lists only in-frame clones, some missing. V, J and clone size are those of that table, while D and trimming were read from the DNA. This sample yields about 220,000 clones, of which approximately 77% are seen a single time; 3% to 4.5% belongs to the top ten. The receptor was isolated from a woman older than 75 with acute or convalescent COVID-19. Sequencing was done on a sample of peripheral blood. The chain joins TRBV7-2 to TRBJ1-6; 8 bases are shared with TRBD1. The CDR3 DNA is TGTGCCAGCAGCTCATGGACAGGGAATAATTCACCCCTCCACTTT. Protein: CASSSWTGNNSPLHF.